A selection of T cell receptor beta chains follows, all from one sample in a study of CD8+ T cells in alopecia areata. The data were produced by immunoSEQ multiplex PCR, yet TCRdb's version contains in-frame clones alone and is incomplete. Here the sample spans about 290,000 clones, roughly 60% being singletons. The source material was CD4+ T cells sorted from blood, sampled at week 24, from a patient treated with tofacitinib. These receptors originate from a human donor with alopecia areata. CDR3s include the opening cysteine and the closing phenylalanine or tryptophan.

CASSKFRGTEAFF TRBV19
CASSLAVWRGAAPEQYF TRBV7-2
CASSLSGGYNEQFF TRBV6-1
CASSLVHATNEKLFF TRBV7-9
CASAGTGSPGANVLTF TRBV25-1
CAISEVGAKETQYF TRBV10-3
CASSAPGQNNSPLHF TRBV7-2
CASSSGLAQNEQFF TRBV5-1
CAISVGQGDTEAFF TRBV10-3
CSVEGGAETQYF TRBV29-1
CAWAPYSPGYTF TRBV30
CASSPTVGVMNTEAFF TRBV4-3
CASSTPGTNGGYTF TRBV25-1
CATSRGGVGNTGELFF TRBV15
CSVGGRWAAGTDTQYF TRBV29-1
CASSVTPTGPNTEAFF TRBV9
CASSGYSNQPQHF TRBV7-8
CASSSQGGGNQPQHF TRBV19
CASSRDPTVTEAFF TRBV7-2
CAWSDPNEQFF TRBV30
CASSFTPRSYNEQFF TRBV7-2
CSVRRGGVTYNEQFF TRBV29-1
CASSKQGRGDEKLFF TRBV9
CASSYSTRGDTEAFF TRBV6-5
CASRQFSGANVLTF TRBV6-1
CASSLTADQPQHF TRBV5-6
CSVGDGYEQYF TRBV29-1
CASRSEDTQYF TRBV7-6
CASSSGGDRPQHF TRBV28
CASRADASSYEQYF TRBV2
CASSLKLGPSTSGDYEQYF TRBV7-9
CASSQGRDEQYF TRBV6-6
CASSQEGGVSGNEQFF TRBV4-2
CASTTGYYGYTF TRBV6-5
CSAGQLNTEAFF TRBV29-1
CAWSVEKTSNQPQHF TRBV30
CASSAGQRDQPQHF TRBV5-6
CAWNTVRGNEQFF TRBV30
CASRVQGGTGELFF TRBV19
CSVSSGEETQYF TRBV29-1
CAWSAQLLGYGYTF TRBV30
CATSRRYVGYTF TRBV21-1